This T cell receptor (beta chain) was captured by sequencing in a study of prognosis after radiotherapy for stage I lung cancer (dated by TCRdb to the early 2020s). A note on the overall study: Between early 2018 and 2019, more than 15 stage I NSCLC patients were enrolled in Nanjing, China. All patients were regarded as medically inoperable, because of comorbidities in over 10 patients and refusal of surgery in six or seven patients. The study profiled peripheral blood TCR beta repertoires from stage I NSCLC patients before and after stereotactic body radiotherapy and related them to distant failure. A total of roughly 38 blood samples from roughly 20 patients were sequenced, with one sample obtained before and one obtained after SBRT for each patient. Ages in the cohort of roughly 13 men and more than 5 women ranged from roughly 53 to 84 years, with a median of 74. SBRT was given in 3 to 5 fractions with a biologically effective dose of at least 100 Gy, using image-guided IMRT or VMAT. Concurrent therapy was not administered to any patient alongside SBRT. Four of the 19 patients developed distant metastases after SBRT, at a median of roughly 7 months; the other 15 showed no significant progression. The patients included fourteen who had newly diagnosed primary stage I lung tumors, along with roughly 5 others who had oligometastatic NSCLC after their primary tumor had been surgically resected. Approximately 13 patients had adenocarcinoma and several had squamous cell carcinoma as the tumor histology. The paper as a whole reports these results and caveats: None of the reported P values were adjusted for multiple comparisons. Whether the expanded TCR clones were tumor-specific was not determined. After SBRT, the number of unique TCR clones decreased (median about 9,100 before versus several thousand after; Wilcoxon paired P=0.011). TRBV and TRBJ usage frequencies reportedly differed by metastasis status, in two V genes at baseline and in nine V and two J genes after SBRT. Post-SBRT Shannon entropy and its change from baseline were lower in patients who developed distant metastases; baseline Shannon entropy was not associated with metastases. The small cohort and short follow-up limited the study, so independent validation of the findings is needed.

No patient had a history of other malignancies or prior chemotherapy or radiotherapy, and all had node-negative disease on CT and PET/CT. About 6.4 milliliters of peripheral venous blood were drawn into EDTA tubes at each of two time points. Ficoll-Paque Plus density-gradient centrifugation was used to isolate PBMCs. Samples were stored at -80°C immediately after collection until analysis. Two rounds of multiplex PCR were used to amplify the TCR beta CDR3 region from genomic DNA. The first PCR round used primers specific to each TRBV and TRBJ gene, and the primer sequences were filed in Chinese patent CN105087789A. Universal primers were used in the second PCR round. The Roche High Pure PCR Template Preparation Kit was used to extract genomic DNA from frozen PBMCs. Libraries were sequenced paired-end with 151 bp reads on an Illumina HiSeq 3000. Per the original workflow: CutAdapt was used to discard raw reads that did not contain the multiplex PCR primer sequences. Using PEAR, the high-quality paired reads were merged into contigs. MiXCR assigned TRB V, D and J gene segments to each contig by aligning to reference sequences. CDR3 sequences were clustered by base quality and sequence similarity to remove sequencing errors. Diversity was calculated as Shannon entropy divided by the natural log of the number of productive TCR sequences. Clonality was computed as one minus the ratio of Shannon entropy to the natural log of the number of unique clonotypes. The Youden index of ROC curves was used to select progression-free survival cut-offs for repertoire metrics, and analyses were performed in R 3.5.3. TCRdb reprocessing: public reads trimmed at Q25 with fastp, clones called with MiXCR, in-frame beta chains kept. Entries are consolidated by CDR3 protein sequence, retaining the most common genes and DNA. The V and J calls were determined by TCRdb, not by the authors. Counted in this sample were about 59,000 distinct CDR3 sequences; about a quarter of them appeared once. 7.5% of the sample belongs to the ten largest clones.

This clonotype was detected many times. Its cognate antigen has yet to be identified. Base qualities were left out, and no much larger clone turns up one base away. Trimming removed 5 bases from V and 0 bases from J, leaving 7 bases between the germline ends. Spanning cysteine to phenylalanine, the CDR3 consists of 13 amino acids. Only the CDR3 DNA is retained, 39 bases long and in frame from the first base. CDR1 and CDR2 are read off the germline V gene as MRHNA and SNTAGT. Sequenced here: PBMCs, sampled before or after stereotactic body radiation therapy (not recorded which). The origin of this receptor is a donor over 45 with non-small cell lung cancer. This chain joins TRBV6-4 to TRBJ1-1, with no reliable assignment of the D segment. The DNA is as follows: TGTGCCAGCAGTTCACAATTGAACACTGAAGCTTTCTTT. Its amino acids are CASSSQLNTEAFF.